A selection of T cell receptor beta chains follows, all from one sample in a study of blood T cell repertoires in COVID-19. Data came from immunoSEQ multiplex PCR; TCRdb stores just in-frame clones and leaves some out. The table lists 150,000 to 200,000 clones, more than 75% of them singletons. Material: peripheral blood. Every receptor here comes from a human donor in a cohort sampled during active COVID-19. The CDR3 runs from the conserved cysteine through the conserved F or W. The D gene is left open where the match is weak. Clone size, where shown, is once, few, many, or a class for clones that have expanded.

clone size: NA
V gene: TRBV10-1
J gene: TRBJ2-1
CDR3 length: 18
D gene: TRBD1
CDR3 DNA: TGCGCCAGCAGTGAGCGGGAGGCCCTCGAGACAGGGGGTAATGAGCAGTTCTTC
CDR3 protein: CASSEREALETGGNEQFF

clone size: NA
V gene: TRBV7-2
J gene: TRBJ2-7
CDR3 length: 17
D gene: NA
CDR3 DNA: TGTGCCAGCAGCTTAGCCCCGCCCACTAGTATCCCCTACGAGCAGTACTTC
CDR3 protein: CASSLAPPTSIPYEQYF

clone size: NA
V gene: TRBV19
J gene: TRBJ1-2
CDR3 length: 16
D gene: NA
CDR3 DNA: TGTGCCAGCAGTAGTCCGTACCGCCGGGAAGCCTATGGCTACACCTTC
CDR3 protein: CASSSPYRREAYGYTF

clone size: many
V gene: TRBV11-2
J gene: TRBJ1-6
CDR3 length: 13
D gene: NA
CDR3 DNA: TGTGCCAGCAGCTTAGAATCCCAGGGGCCCCTCCACTTT
CDR3 protein: CASSLESQGPLHF

clone size: NA
V gene: TRBV19
J gene: TRBJ2-2
CDR3 length: 15
D gene: TRBD2
CDR3 DNA: TGTGCCAGTCAATTGGGGGGGATATACACCGGGGAGCTGTTTTTT
CDR3 protein: CASQLGGIYTGELFF

clone size: NA
V gene: TRBV4-2
J gene: TRBJ2-7
CDR3 length: 14
D gene: NA
CDR3 DNA: TGTGCCAGCAGCCAGAGCCTAAGCGCCTACGAGCAGTACTTC
CDR3 protein: CASSQSLSAYEQYF

clone size: NA
V gene: TRBV27
J gene: TRBJ2-2
CDR3 length: 15
D gene: TRBD1
CDR3 DNA: TGTGCCAGCAGTTTGAGGGGGCCGAACACCGGGGAGCTGTTTTTT
CDR3 protein: CASSLRGPNTGELFF

clone size: NA
V gene: TRBV28
J gene: TRBJ2-1
CDR3 length: 14
D gene: TRBD2
CDR3 DNA: TGTGCCAGCAGGGTACTAGCGGGAGCAAATGAGCAGTTCTTC
CDR3 protein: CASRVLAGANEQFF

clone size: NA
V gene: TRBV6-5
J gene: TRBJ2-1
CDR3 length: 15
D gene: TRBD1
CDR3 DNA: TGTGCCAGCAACCTCATAGGACAGGGGGCACGGGAGCAGTTCTTC
CDR3 protein: CASNLIGQGAREQFF

clone size: NA
V gene: TRBV11-2
J gene: TRBJ2-2
CDR3 length: 15
D gene: NA
CDR3 DNA: TGTGCCAGCAGCTTTGTCGTTGGGGCCACCGGGGAGCTGTTTTTT
CDR3 protein: CASSFVVGATGELFF

clone size: NA
V gene: TRBV3-1/TRBV3-2
J gene: TRBJ2-1
CDR3 length: 11
D gene: NA
CDR3 DNA: TGTGCCAGCAGCCAACGCAATGAGCAGTTCTTC
CDR3 protein: CASSQRNEQFF

clone size: NA
V gene: TRBV4-1
J gene: TRBJ1-3
CDR3 length: 15
D gene: NA
CDR3 DNA: TGCGCCAGCAGCCAAAGCCGGGACACTGGAAACACCATATATTTT
CDR3 protein: CASSQSRDTGNTIYF

clone size: NA
V gene: TRBV6-5
J gene: TRBJ1-1
CDR3 length: 15
D gene: NA
CDR3 DNA: TGTGCCAGCAGTCCCCCCTGGGGCAGGTGGACTGAAGCTTTCTTT
CDR3 protein: CASSPPWGRWTEAFF

clone size: NA
V gene: TRBV5-1
J gene: TRBJ2-3
CDR3 length: 15
D gene: TRBD1
CDR3 DNA: TGCGCCAGCAGCCCACGGACAGGGAGCACAGATACGCAGTATTTT
CDR3 protein: CASSPRTGSTDTQYF

clone size: NA
V gene: TRBV6-5
J gene: TRBJ1-3
CDR3 length: 14
D gene: NA
CDR3 DNA: TGTGCCAGCAGTTACCCCGGAGCTGGAAACACCATATATTTT
CDR3 protein: CASSYPGAGNTIYF

clone size: NA
V gene: TRBV7-9
J gene: TRBJ2-2
CDR3 length: 18
D gene: NA
CDR3 DNA: TGTGCCAGCACCGGGGCCGTCCGAGCGGCTGGGGGGACCGGGGAGCTGTTTTTT
CDR3 protein: CASTGAVRAAGGTGELFF

clone size: NA
V gene: TRBV10-2
J gene: TRBJ2-6
CDR3 length: 15
D gene: NA
CDR3 DNA: TGCGCCAGCAGTGGGTTACCGCGTGGGGCCAACGTCCTGACTTTC
CDR3 protein: CASSGLPRGANVLTF

clone size: NA
V gene: TRBV5-4
J gene: TRBJ2-3
CDR3 length: 16
D gene: NA
CDR3 DNA: TGTGCCAGCAGCTTGGGGGCCTACCCTAGCACAGATACGCAGTATTTT
CDR3 protein: CASSLGAYPSTDTQYF

clone size: NA
V gene: TRBV30
J gene: TRBJ2-3
CDR3 length: 13
D gene: TRBD2
CDR3 DNA: TGTGCCTGGAGCGTAGCGGGAGATGGTACGCAGTATTTT
CDR3 protein: CAWSVAGDGTQYF

clone size: NA
V gene: TRBV19
J gene: TRBJ2-7
CDR3 length: 16
D gene: TRBD2
CDR3 DNA: TGTGCCAGCGGGACGACCGCTAAGCGGGGGTCCCACGAGCAGTACTTC
CDR3 protein: CASGTTAKRGSHEQYF

clone size: NA
V gene: TRBV18
J gene: TRBJ1-1
CDR3 length: 14
D gene: NA
CDR3 DNA: TGTGCCAGCTCACCAGGGGGCCTGAACACTGAAGCTTTCTTT
CDR3 protein: CASSPGGLNTEAFF

clone size: NA
V gene: TRBV6-5
J gene: TRBJ2-7
CDR3 length: 16
D gene: TRBD1
CDR3 DNA: TGTGCCAGCAGTTACTCTTCTTACTCAGGGGGCGGCGAGCAGTACTTC
CDR3 protein: CASSYSSYSGGGEQYF

clone size: NA
V gene: TRBV14
J gene: TRBJ2-7
CDR3 length: 14
D gene: NA
CDR3 DNA: TGTGCCAGCAGCCAAGGACAGAGAGGCTACGAGCAGTACTTC
CDR3 protein: CASSQGQRGYEQYF

clone size: NA
V gene: TRBV29-1
J gene: TRBJ2-4
CDR3 length: 13
D gene: NA
CDR3 DNA: TGCAGCGTTCGCGGAATCGCCAAAAACATTCAGTACTTC
CDR3 protein: CSVRGIAKNIQYF

clone size: NA
V gene: TRBV4-3
J gene: TRBJ2-2
CDR3 length: 18
D gene: TRBD1
CDR3 DNA: TGCGCCAGCAGCCATGACCCTTTTACAGGGGTGAACACCGGGGAGCTGTTTTTT
CDR3 protein: CASSHDPFTGVNTGELFF

clone size: NA
V gene: TRBV10-3
J gene: TRBJ2-2
CDR3 length: 17
D gene: TRBD2
CDR3 DNA: TGTGCCATCAGTGAGTCTCTACTAGCGGGAGGGACCGGGGAGCTGTTTTTT
CDR3 protein: CAISESLLAGGTGELFF

clone size: NA
V gene: TRBV19
J gene: TRBJ1-1
CDR3 length: 12
D gene: TRBD1
CDR3 DNA: TGTGCCAGCAGACAGGGGGCGGCTGAAGCTTTCTTT
CDR3 protein: CASRQGAAEAFF

clone size: once
V gene: TRBV15
J gene: TRBJ2-7
CDR3 length: 17
D gene: TRBD2
CDR3 DNA: TGTGCCACCAGCAGAGATTTCCCCGGGGGAGGGACCTACGAGCAGTACTTC
CDR3 protein: CATSRDFPGGGTYEQYF

clone size: NA
V gene: TRBV4-1
J gene: TRBJ2-1
CDR3 length: 17
D gene: NA
CDR3 DNA: TGCGCCAGCAGCCCCGTAGGAGGGGGGGGGCCTAGCAATGAGCAGTTCTTC
CDR3 protein: CASSPVGGGGPSNEQFF

clone size: NA
V gene: TRBV4-1
J gene: TRBJ1-6
CDR3 length: 16
D gene: TRBD1
CDR3 DNA: TGCGCCAGCAGCCAAGAGGGAGGACAGGGAGGATCACCCCTCCACTTT
CDR3 protein: CASSQEGGQGGSPLHF

clone size: NA
V gene: TRBV6-7
J gene: TRBJ1-5
CDR3 length: 16
D gene: TRBD1
CDR3 DNA: TGTGCCAGCAGTACCCTAACAGGGGGCATCGGTCAGCCCCAGCATTTT
CDR3 protein: CASSTLTGGIGQPQHF

clone size: NA
V gene: TRBV7-2
J gene: TRBJ1-3
CDR3 length: 15
D gene: NA
CDR3 DNA: TGTGCCAGCAGCTTATCAGGGATAGCTGGAAACACCATATATTTT
CDR3 protein: CASSLSGIAGNTIYF

clone size: NA
V gene: TRBV28
J gene: TRBJ1-2
CDR3 length: 14
D gene: TRBD1
CDR3 DNA: TGTGCCAGCAGTTTTTCGGGACAGGGGAGAGAAAGGACCTTC
CDR3 protein: CASSFSGQGRERTF

clone size: NA
V gene: TRBV7-9
J gene: TRBJ2-3
CDR3 length: 16
D gene: NA
CDR3 DNA: TGTGCCAGCAGCTTAGCGTGGCCAGCAGCGACAGATACGCAGTATTTT
CDR3 protein: CASSLAWPAATDTQYF

clone size: NA
V gene: TRBV29-1
J gene: TRBJ1-2
CDR3 length: 12
D gene: NA
CDR3 DNA: TGCAGCGTTGATGGAGGGTTAGGTGGCTACACCTTC
CDR3 protein: CSVDGGLGGYTF

clone size: NA
V gene: TRBV6-5
J gene: TRBJ1-2
CDR3 length: 14
D gene: TRBD1
CDR3 DNA: TGTGCCAGCAGGGCGACAGGGGGAGACTATGGCTACACCTTC
CDR3 protein: CASRATGGDYGYTF

clone size: NA
V gene: TRBV19
J gene: TRBJ2-7
CDR3 length: 14
D gene: NA
CDR3 DNA: TGTGCCAGTCGAGCGGGACAAGGTCTCGGGGAGCAGTACTTC
CDR3 protein: CASRAGQGLGEQYF

clone size: NA
V gene: TRBV7-2
J gene: TRBJ2-7
CDR3 length: 13
D gene: NA
CDR3 DNA: TGTGCCAGCAGCTTTAGGGGAAACTACGAGCAGTACTTC
CDR3 protein: CASSFRGNYEQYF

clone size: NA
V gene: TRBV19
J gene: TRBJ1-1
CDR3 length: 12
D gene: NA
CDR3 DNA: TGTGCGAGTAGGGTAGGGAGCACTGAAGCTTTCTTT
CDR3 protein: CASRVGSTEAFF

clone size: few
V gene: TRBV19
J gene: TRBJ1-1
CDR3 length: 13
D gene: TRBD1
CDR3 DNA: TGTGCCAGTAGTGGGGACAGGGGCACTGAAGCTTTCTTT
CDR3 protein: CASSGDRGTEAFF